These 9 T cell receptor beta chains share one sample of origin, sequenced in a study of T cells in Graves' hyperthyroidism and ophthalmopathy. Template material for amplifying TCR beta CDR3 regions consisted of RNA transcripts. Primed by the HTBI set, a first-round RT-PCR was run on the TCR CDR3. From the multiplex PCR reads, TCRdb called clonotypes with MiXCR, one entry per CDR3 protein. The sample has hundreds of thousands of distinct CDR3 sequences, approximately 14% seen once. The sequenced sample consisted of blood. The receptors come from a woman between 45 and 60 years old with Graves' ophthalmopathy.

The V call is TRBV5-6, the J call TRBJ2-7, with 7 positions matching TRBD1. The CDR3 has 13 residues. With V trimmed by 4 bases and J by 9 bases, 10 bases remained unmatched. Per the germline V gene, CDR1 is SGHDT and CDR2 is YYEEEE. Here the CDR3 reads CASSPLRQGRQYF. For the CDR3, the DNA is TGTGCCAGCAGCCCTTTACGACAGGGAAGGCAGTACTTC.

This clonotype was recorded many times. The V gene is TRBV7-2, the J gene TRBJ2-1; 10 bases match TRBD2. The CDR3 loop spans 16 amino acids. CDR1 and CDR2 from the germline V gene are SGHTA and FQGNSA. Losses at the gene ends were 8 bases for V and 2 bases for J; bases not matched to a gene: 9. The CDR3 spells CASGPSGSPAYNEQFF. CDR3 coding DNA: TGTGCCAGCGGTCCTAGCGGGAGTCCGGCCTACAATGAGCAGTTCTTC.

The CDR3 sequence is CSVFDGTANEKLFF. As DNA, the CDR3 is TGCAGCGTGTTTGACGGGACCGCTAATGAAAAACTGTTTTTT. The rearrangement links TRBV29-1 to TRBJ1-4, with D tentatively TRBD1 (5 bases). With 6 bases removed from V and 3 bases from J, the gap between germline ends came to 14 bases. This CDR3 contains 14 residues. Germline values: CDR1 SQVTM, CDR2 ANQGSEA.

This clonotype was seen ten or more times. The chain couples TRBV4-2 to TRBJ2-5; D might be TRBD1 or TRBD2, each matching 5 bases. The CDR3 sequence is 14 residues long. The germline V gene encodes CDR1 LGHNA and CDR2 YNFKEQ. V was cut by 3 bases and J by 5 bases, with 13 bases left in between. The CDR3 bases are TGTGCCAGCAGCCACCCCGGGGCGCGGGAGACCCAGTACTTC. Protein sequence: CASSHPGARETQYF.

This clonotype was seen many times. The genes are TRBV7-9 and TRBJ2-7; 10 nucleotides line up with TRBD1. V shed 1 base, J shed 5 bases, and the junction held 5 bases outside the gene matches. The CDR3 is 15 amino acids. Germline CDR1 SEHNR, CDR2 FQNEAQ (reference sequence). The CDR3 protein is CASSLVGTGADEQYF. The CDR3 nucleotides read TGTGCCAGCAGCTTAGTGGGGACAGGGGCGGACGAGCAGTACTTC.

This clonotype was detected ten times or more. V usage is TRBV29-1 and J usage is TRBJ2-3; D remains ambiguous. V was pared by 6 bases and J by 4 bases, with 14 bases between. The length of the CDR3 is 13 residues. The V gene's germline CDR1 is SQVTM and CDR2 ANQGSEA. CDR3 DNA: TGCAGCGTACCCTCACAAGCCGCAGATACGCAGTATTTT. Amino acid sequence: CSVPSQAADTQYF.

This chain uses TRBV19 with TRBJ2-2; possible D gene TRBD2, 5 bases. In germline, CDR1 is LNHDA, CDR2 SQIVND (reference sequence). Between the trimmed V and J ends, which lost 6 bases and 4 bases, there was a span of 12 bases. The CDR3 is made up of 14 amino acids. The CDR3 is CASRKVGSTGELFF. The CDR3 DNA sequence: TGTGCCAGTAGGAAAGTAGGGAGCACCGGGGAGCTGTTTTTT.

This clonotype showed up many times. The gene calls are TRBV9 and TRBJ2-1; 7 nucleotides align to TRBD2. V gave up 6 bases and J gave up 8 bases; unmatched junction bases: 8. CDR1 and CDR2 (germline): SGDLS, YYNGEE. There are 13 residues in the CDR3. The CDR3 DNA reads TGTGCCAGCAATCGGGGAGGGATCGATGAGCAGTTCTTC. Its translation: CASNRGGIDEQFF.

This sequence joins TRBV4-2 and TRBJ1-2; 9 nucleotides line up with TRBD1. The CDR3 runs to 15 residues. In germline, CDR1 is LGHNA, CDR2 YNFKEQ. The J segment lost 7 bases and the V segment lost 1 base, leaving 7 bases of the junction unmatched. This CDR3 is CASSQVIRDRVGYTF. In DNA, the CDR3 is TGTGCCAGCAGCCAAGTGATCCGGGACAGGGTTGGCTACACCTTC.